The rows below give T cell receptor beta chains drawn from one sample of a study of blood T cell repertoires in COVID-19. Clones were sequenced by immunoSEQ multiplex PCR, and TCRdb holds only the in-frame ones, with some missing. The sample holds nearly 90,000 clones, 75% to 90% seen once. Sequencing was done on a sample of peripheral blood. The receptor source for this set is an elderly man with acute or convalescent COVID-19. Each CDR3 is given with its conserved first and last residue. The order of the fields is clone size, V gene, D gene, J gene, CDR3 protein, CDR3 DNA. D genes are given only for firm matches. Clone size is not always given. Where it is, it says once, few, many or a class for expanded clones.

-	TRBV6-5	-	TRBJ1-2	CASRQNRAPGYTF	TGTGCCAGCAGGCAAAACAGGGCTCCTGGCTACACCTTC
-	TRBV5-8	-	TRBJ1-2	CASSPRAVGYTF	TGTGCCAGCAGCCCTAGAGCAGTCGGCTACACCTTC
-	TRBV20-1	-	TRBJ1-2	CSASPGSHDGYTF	TGCAGTGCTAGTCCCGGGAGCCACGATGGCTACACCTTC
-	TRBV11-2	TRBD1	TRBJ2-5	CASSWGQQETQYF	TGTGCCAGCAGCTGGGGACAGCAAGAGACCCAGTACTTC
-	TRBV5-1	-	TRBJ1-3	CASSLASGQSSGNTIYF	TGCGCCAGCAGCTTGGCCAGCGGACAGAGCTCTGGAAACACCATATATTTT
-	TRBV6-4	TRBD1	TRBJ1-5	CASSSGQGGKYSNQPQHF	TGTGCCAGCAGCTCGGGGCAGGGGGGAAAGTATAGCAATCAGCCCCAGCATTTT
few	TRBV18	-	TRBJ1-2	CASSQLGDGYTF	TGTGCCAGCTCACAGTTAGGGGATGGCTACACCTTC
once	TRBV18	-	TRBJ2-5	CASSPGTGQETQYF	TGTGCCAGCTCACCGGGTACAGGACAAGAGACCCAGTACTTC
-	TRBV18	-	TRBJ1-2	CASSPPGAYGYTF	TGTGCCAGCTCACCACCGGGGGCGTATGGCTACACCTTC
few	TRBV2	TRBD1	TRBJ1-4	CASTRTGTGLFF	TGTGCCAGCACCAGGACAGGAACGGGACTGTTTTTT
-	TRBV3-1/TRBV3-2	-	TRBJ1-3	CASSQDRHMGWNTIYF	TGTGCCAGCAGCCAAGATAGGCACATGGGCTGGAACACCATATATTTT
once	TRBV19	-	TRBJ1-6	CASSTTGTPLHF	TGTGCCAGTAGTACTACAGGGACACCCCTCCACTTT
-	TRBV6-4	-	TRBJ1-5	CASSKVGGSNQPQHF	TGTGCCAGCAGCAAAGTGGGGGGGAGCAATCAGCCCCAGCATTTT
-	TRBV5-1	TRBD1	TRBJ1-6	CASSLGGGLPTNSPLHF	TGCGCCAGCAGCTTGGGAGGGGGCCTCCCGACCAATTCACCCCTCCACTTT
-	TRBV6-5	TRBD2	TRBJ2-5	CASSYSLAGAQETQYF	TGTGCCAGCAGTTACTCCCTAGCGGGGGCCCAAGAGACCCAGTACTTC
-	TRBV24-1	-	TRBJ1-2	CATSDFRVDYGYTF	TGTGCCACCAGTGATTTCAGGGTAGACTATGGCTACACCTTC
-	TRBV19	TRBD1	TRBJ2-2	CASSQQGYAGELFF	TGTGCCAGTAGTCAACAGGGGTACGCCGGGGAGCTGTTTTTT
-	TRBV28	-	TRBJ1-4	CASSTTDEKLFF	TGTGCCAGCAGTACGACAGATGAAAAACTGTTTTTT
-	TRBV7-6	TRBD1	TRBJ1-3	CASSFLQGQAFSGNTIYF	TGTGCCAGCAGCTTCCTCCAGGGACAGGCCTTCTCTGGAAACACCATATATTTT
-	TRBV9	TRBD2	TRBJ2-3	CASSVAPSGYAGRGTDTQYF	TGTGCCAGCAGCGTAGCTCCTAGCGGGTATGCGGGCCGGGGCACAGATACGCAGTATTTT
-	TRBV30	-	TRBJ1-5	CAWNQGGGGSNQPQHF	TGTGCCTGGAATCAAGGGGGGGGCGGGAGCAATCAGCCCCAGCATTTT
-	TRBV24-1	TRBD1	TRBJ1-5	CATSGRGRNQPQHF	TGTGCCACCAGTGGCAGGGGGCGAAATCAGCCCCAGCATTTT
-	TRBV5-1	TRBD1	TRBJ1-3	CASSAAPGQRFSGNTIYF	TGCGCCAGCAGCGCAGCTCCGGGACAGAGATTCTCTGGAAACACCATATATTTT
few	TRBV18	TRBD1	TRBJ1-2	CASSQGQGDGYTF	TGTGCCAGCTCACAGGGACAGGGGGATGGCTACACCTTC
-	TRBV5-4	-	TRBJ1-2	CASSFPDNDYGYTF	TGTGCCAGCAGCTTCCCGGACAACGACTATGGCTACACCTTC
-	TRBV30	-	TRBJ1-1	CAWSLQGSTEAFF	TGTGCCTGGAGTCTACAGGGAAGTACTGAAGCTTTCTTT
-	TRBV2	-	TRBJ1-5	CASAGAIVSQPQHF	TGTGCCAGCGCAGGGGCCATTGTGAGTCAGCCCCAGCATTTT
-	TRBV4-3	-	TRBJ1-2	CASSLLRGSYGYTF	TGCGCCAGCAGCCTCCTAAGGGGTTCCTATGGCTACACCTTC
-	TRBV6-1	TRBD2	TRBJ2-1	CASSGPPGRPSSSYNEQFF	TGTGCCAGCAGTGGGCCTCCCGGGAGGCCTTCGAGCTCCTACAATGAGCAGTTCTTC
-	TRBV24-1	-	TRBJ1-6	CATKDSYNSPLHF	TGTGCCACCAAGGACAGTTATAATTCACCCCTCCACTTT
-	TRBV6-2/TRBV6-3	-	TRBJ1-2	CASSSSTDRRKNYGYTF	TGTGCCAGCAGCTCCTCCACGGACAGACGAAAAAACTATGGCTACACCTTC
-	TRBV30	-	TRBJ1-2	CAWSERGNGYTF	TGTGCCTGGAGTGAGAGGGGGAATGGCTACACCTTC